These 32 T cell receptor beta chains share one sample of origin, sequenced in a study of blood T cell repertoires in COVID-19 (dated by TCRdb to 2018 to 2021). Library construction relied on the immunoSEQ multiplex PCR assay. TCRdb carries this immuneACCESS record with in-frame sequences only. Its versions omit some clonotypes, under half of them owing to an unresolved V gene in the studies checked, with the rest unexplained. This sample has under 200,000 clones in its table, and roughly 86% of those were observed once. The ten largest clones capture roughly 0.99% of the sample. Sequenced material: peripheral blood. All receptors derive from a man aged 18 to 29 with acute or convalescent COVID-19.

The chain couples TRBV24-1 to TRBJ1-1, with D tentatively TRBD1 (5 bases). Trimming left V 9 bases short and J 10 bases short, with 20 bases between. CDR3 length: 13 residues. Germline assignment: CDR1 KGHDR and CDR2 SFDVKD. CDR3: CATRVWGAGGAFF. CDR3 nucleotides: TGTGCCACCCGGGTGTGGGGCGCCGGGGGAGCTTTCTTT.

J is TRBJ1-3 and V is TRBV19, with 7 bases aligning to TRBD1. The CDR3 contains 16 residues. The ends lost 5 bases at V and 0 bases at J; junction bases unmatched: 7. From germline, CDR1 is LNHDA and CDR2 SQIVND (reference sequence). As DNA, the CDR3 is TGTGCCAGTAGTCGGGGCGAGGGGGCCTCTGGAAACACCATATATTTT. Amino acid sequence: CASSRGEGASGNTIYF.

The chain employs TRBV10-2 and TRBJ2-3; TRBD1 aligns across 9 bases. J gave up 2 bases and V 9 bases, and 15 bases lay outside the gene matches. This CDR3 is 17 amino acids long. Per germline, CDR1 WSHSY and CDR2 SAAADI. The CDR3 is CASQPQNRGLVTDTQYF. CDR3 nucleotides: TGCGCCAGTCAACCCCAAAACAGGGGGCTGGTCACAGATACGCAGTATTTT.

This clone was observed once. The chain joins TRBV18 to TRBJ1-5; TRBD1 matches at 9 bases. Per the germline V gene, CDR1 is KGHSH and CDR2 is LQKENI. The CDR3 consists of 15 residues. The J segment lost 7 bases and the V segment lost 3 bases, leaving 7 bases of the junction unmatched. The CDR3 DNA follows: TGTGCCAGCTCACCTGAACAGGGGGCTCGCCAGCCCCAGCATTTT. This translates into CASSPEQGARQPQHF.

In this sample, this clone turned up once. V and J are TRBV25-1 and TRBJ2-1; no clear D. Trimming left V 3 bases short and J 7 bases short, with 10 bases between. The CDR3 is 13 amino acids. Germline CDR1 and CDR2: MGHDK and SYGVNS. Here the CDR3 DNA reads TGTGCCAGCAGTGATGCGGCAGCTAATGAGCAGTTCTTC. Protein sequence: CASSDAAANEQFF.

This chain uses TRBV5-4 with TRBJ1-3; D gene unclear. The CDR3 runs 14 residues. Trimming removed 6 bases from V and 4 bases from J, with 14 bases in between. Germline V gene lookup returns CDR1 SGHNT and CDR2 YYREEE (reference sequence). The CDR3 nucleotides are TGTGCCAGCAACGTACGAGGGCAAGGAAACACCATATATTTT. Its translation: CASNVRGQGNTIYF.

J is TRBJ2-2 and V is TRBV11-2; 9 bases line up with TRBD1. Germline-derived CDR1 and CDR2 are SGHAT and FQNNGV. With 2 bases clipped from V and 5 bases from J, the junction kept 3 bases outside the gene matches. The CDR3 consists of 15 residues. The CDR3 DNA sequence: TGTGCCAGCAGCTTACAGACAGGGGGGACCGGGGAGCTGTTTTTT. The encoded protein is CASSLQTGGTGELFF.

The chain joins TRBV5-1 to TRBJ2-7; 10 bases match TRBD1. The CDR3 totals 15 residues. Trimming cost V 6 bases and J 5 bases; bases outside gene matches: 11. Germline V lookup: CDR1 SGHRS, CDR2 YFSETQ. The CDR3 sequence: CASTFLGQGWDEQYF. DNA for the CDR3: TGCGCCAGCACCTTTTTGGGACAGGGGTGGGACGAGCAGTACTTC.

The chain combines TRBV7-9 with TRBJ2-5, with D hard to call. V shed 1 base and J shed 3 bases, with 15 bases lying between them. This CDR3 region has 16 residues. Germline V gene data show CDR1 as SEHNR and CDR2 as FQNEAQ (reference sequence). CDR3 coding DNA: TGTGCCAGCAGCTTAGGGATTGAGGTCAGAAAAGAGACCCAGTACTTC. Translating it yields CASSLGIEVRKETQYF.

As DNA, the CDR3 is TGTGCCAGTGGAACCGGGACTAGCGGGACCAATGAGCAGTTCTTC. It is translated as CASGTGTSGTNEQFF. The chain uses TRBV19 and TRBJ2-1, with 13 bases matching TRBD2. The V gene's germline CDR1 is LNHDA and CDR2 SQIVND (reference sequence). CDR3 size: 15 residues. Trimming took 8 bases from V and 6 from J; bases not matched to a gene: 7.

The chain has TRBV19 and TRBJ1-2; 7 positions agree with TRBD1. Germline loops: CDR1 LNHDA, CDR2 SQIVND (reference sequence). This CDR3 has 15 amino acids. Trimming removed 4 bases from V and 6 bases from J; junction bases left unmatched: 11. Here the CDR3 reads CASSNLTAGGNGYTF. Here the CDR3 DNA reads TGTGCCAGTAGTAACTTAACGGCAGGGGGGAATGGCTACACCTTC.

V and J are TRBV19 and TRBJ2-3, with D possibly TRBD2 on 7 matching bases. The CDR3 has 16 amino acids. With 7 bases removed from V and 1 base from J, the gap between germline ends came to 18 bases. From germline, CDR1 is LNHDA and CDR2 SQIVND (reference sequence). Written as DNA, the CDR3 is TGTGCCAGTACCTTAGACGGGGGGCCTCGCACAGATACGCAGTATTTT. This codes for CASTLDGGPRTDTQYF.

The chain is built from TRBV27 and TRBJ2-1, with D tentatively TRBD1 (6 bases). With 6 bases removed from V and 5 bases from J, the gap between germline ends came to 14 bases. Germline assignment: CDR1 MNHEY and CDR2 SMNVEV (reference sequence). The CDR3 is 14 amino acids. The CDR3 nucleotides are TGTGCCAGCAGCCCACTCCGACAGGACAATGAGCAGTTCTTC. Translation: CASSPLRQDNEQFF.

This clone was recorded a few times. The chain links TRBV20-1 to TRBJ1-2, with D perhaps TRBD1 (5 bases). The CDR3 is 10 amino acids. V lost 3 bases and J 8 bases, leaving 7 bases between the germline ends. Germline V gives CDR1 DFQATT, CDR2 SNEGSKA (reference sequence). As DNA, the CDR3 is TGCAGTGCTAGGGACAACGGCTACACCTTC. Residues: CSARDNGYTF.

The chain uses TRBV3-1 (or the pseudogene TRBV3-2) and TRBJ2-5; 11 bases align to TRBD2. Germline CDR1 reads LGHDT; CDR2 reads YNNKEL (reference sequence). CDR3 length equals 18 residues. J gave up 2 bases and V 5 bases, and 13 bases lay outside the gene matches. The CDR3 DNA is TGTGCCAGCAGCAGTACTAGCGGGGGAAATGTATATCAAGAGACCCAGTACTTC. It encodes CASSSTSGGNVYQETQYF.

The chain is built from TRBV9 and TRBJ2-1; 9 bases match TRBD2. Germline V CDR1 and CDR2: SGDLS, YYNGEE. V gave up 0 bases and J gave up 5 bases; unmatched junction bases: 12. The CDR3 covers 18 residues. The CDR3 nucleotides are TGTGCCAGCAGCGTAGCTGGAGGTGCTAGCGGGGTTAACAATGAGCAGTTCTTC. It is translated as CASSVAGGASGVNNEQFF.

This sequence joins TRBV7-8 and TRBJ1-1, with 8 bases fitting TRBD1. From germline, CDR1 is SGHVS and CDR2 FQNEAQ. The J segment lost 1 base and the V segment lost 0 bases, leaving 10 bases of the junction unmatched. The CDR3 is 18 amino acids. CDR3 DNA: TGTGCCAGCAGCTTAGCGCGAGAGTCAGGGGGCACGAACACTGAAGCTTTCTTT. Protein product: CASSLARESGGTNTEAFF.

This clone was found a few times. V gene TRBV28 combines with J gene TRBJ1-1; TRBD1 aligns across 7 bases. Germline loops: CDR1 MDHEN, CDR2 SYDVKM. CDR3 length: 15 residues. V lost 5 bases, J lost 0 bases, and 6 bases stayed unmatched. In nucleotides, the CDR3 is TGTGCCAGCAGTCAAACAGGGGCTATGAACACTGAAGCTTTCTTT. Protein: CASSQTGAMNTEAFF.

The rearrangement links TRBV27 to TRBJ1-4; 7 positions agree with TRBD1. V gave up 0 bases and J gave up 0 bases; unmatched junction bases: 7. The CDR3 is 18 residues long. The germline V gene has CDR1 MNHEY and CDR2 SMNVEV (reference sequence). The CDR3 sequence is CASSLSGDSRATNEKLFF. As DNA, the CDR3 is TGTGCCAGCAGTTTATCTGGGGACAGCCGTGCAACTAATGAAAAACTGTTTTTT.

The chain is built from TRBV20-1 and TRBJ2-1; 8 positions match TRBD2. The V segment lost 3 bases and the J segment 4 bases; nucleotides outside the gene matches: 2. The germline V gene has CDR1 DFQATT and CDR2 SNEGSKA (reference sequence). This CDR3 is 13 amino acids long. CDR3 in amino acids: CSASSGVYNEQFF. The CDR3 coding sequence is TGCAGTGCTAGTAGCGGGGTTTACAATGAGCAGTTCTTC.

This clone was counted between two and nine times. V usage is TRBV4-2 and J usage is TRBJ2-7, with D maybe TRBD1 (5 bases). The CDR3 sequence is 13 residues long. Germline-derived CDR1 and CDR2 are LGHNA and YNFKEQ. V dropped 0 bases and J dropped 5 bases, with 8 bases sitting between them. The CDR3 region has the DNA TGTGCCAGCAGCCAAGACAGGGTCCACGAGCAGTACTTC. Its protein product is CASSQDRVHEQYF.

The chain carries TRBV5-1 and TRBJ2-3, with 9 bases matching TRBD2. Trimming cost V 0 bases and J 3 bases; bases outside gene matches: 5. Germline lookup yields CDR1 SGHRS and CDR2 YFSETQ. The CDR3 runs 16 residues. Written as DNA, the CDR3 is TGCGCCAGCAGCTTGGCCGTGAGCGGGGGGACAGATACGCAGTATTTT. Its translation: CASSLAVSGGTDTQYF.

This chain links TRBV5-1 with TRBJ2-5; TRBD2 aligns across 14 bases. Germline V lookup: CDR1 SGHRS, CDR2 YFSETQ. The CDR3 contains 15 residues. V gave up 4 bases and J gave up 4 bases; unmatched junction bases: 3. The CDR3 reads CASSLGTSGGETQYF. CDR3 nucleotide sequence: TGCGCCAGCAGCCTAGGGACTAGCGGGGGAGAGACCCAGTACTTC.

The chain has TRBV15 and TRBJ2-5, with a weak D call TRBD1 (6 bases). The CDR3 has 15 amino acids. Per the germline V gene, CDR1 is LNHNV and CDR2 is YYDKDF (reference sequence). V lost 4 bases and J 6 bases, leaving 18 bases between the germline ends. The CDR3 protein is CATSMARGGMKTQYF. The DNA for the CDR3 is TGTGCCACCAGCATGGCCAGGGGTGGGATGAAGACCCAGTACTTC.

This CDR3 is CASSQDNRGFYGYTF. CDR3 DNA: TGCGCCAGCAGCCAAGATAACAGGGGGTTCTATGGCTACACCTTC. V usage is TRBV4-1 and J usage is TRBJ1-2; 8 nucleotides agree with TRBD1. The length of the CDR3 is 15 residues. Per the germline V gene, CDR1 is MGHRA and CDR2 is YSYEKL. V was clipped by 0 bases and J by 4 bases; unmatched bases: 4.

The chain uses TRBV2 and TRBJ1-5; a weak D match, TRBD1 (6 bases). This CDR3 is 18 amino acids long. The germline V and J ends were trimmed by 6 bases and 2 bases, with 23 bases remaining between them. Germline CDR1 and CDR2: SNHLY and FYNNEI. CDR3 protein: CASSKGGPPDRGNQPQHF. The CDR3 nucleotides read TGTGCCAGCAGCAAAGGGGGACCCCCAGACCGAGGCAATCAGCCCCAGCATTTT.

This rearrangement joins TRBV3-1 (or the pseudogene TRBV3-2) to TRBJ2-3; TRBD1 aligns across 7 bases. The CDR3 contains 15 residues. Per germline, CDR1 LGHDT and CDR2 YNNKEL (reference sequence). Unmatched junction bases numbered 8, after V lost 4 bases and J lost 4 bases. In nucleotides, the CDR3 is TGTGCCAGCAGCCCACGGGTAGGGGGCGCAGATACGCAGTATTTT. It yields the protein CASSPRVGGADTQYF.

The CDR3 DNA sequence: TGCAGCGTTGAAGCCCCGGACAGGGGACACGAAAAACTGTTTTTT. Residues: CSVEAPDRGHEKLFF. V and J are TRBV29-1 and TRBJ1-4, with TRBD1 matching over 9 bases. Germline assignment: CDR1 SQVTM and CDR2 ANQGSEA. This CDR3 contains 15 residues. V shed 1 base and J 8 bases; nucleotides not matched to a gene: 8.

Here the CDR3 reads CASSLPGTGGQPQHF. The CDR3 region has the DNA TGTGCCAGTAGTCTGCCCGGGACAGGAGGTCAGCCCCAGCATTTT. The chain is built from TRBV19 and TRBJ1-5, with 8 bases matching TRBD1. CDR1 and CDR2 (germline): LNHDA, SQIVND (reference sequence). The CDR3 extends over 15 amino acids. V was clipped by 5 bases and J by 6 bases; unmatched bases: 9.

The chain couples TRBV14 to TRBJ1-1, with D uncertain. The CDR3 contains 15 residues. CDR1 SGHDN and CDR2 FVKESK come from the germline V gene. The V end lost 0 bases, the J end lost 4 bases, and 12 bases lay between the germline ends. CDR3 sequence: CASSQEGGSGTEAFF. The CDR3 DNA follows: TGTGCCAGCAGCCAAGAAGGAGGGTCGGGCACTGAAGCTTTCTTT.

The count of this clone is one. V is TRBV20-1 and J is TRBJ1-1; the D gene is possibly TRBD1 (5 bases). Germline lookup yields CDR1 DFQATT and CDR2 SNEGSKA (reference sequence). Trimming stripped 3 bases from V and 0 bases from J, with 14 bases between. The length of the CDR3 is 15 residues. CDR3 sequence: CSASEGLTLNTEAFF. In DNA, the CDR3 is TGCAGTGCTAGTGAGGGGCTTACACTGAACACTGAAGCTTTCTTT.

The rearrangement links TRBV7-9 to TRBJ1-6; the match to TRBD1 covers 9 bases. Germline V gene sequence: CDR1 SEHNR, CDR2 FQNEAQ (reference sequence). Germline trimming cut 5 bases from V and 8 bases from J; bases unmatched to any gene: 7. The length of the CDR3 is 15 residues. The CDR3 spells CASSTGQGIDSPLHF. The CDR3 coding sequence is TGTGCCAGCAGCACCGGACAGGGGATTGATTCACCCCTCCACTTT.